The 22 T cell receptor beta chains below were found in one sample sequenced in a study of blood T cell repertoires in COVID-19. Clones were sequenced by immunoSEQ multiplex PCR, and TCRdb holds only the in-frame ones, with some missing. Of 200,000 to 300,000 clones in the sample, 70% to 90% were seen once. The sample consisted of peripheral blood. Receptor source: a human donor in a cohort sampled during active COVID-19.

The gene calls are TRBV7-9 and TRBJ1-1, with 9 positions matching TRBD1. The junction had 11 bases not matched to a gene; V was cut back by 4 bases and J by 5 bases. Germline V CDR1 and CDR2: SEHNR, FQNEAQ (reference sequence). CDR3 length: 16 residues. The CDR3 region is CASSSTGTGIWTEAFF. CDR3 sequence (DNA): TGTGCCAGCAGCTCGACCGGGACAGGGATTTGGACTGAAGCTTTCTTT.

The chain joins TRBV29-1 to TRBJ1-2, with D perhaps matching TRBD1 (5 bases). CDR3 length: 13 residues. V was cut by 4 bases and J by 0 bases, with 9 bases left in between. CDR1 and CDR2 (germline): SQVTM, ANQGSEA. DNA for the CDR3: TGCAGCGTTGGGTGGACACCTAACTATGGCTACACCTTC. Its protein is CSVGWTPNYGYTF. Looking up the rest from reference TRBV29-1 and TRBJ1-2 gives the full variable domain: SAVISQKPSRDICQRGTSLTIQCQVDSQVTMMFWYRQQPGQSLTLIATANQGSEATYESGFVIDKFPISRPNLTFSTLTVSNMSPEDSSIYLCSVGWTPNYGYTFGSGTRLTVV.

This sequence joins TRBV28 and TRBJ1-2, with 9 bases identical to TRBD1. The CDR3 loop spans 13 amino acids. The V segment lost 6 bases and the J segment 6 bases; nucleotides outside the gene matches: 5. The germline gives CDR1 MDHEN, CDR2 SYDVKM. The CDR3 loop reads CASRGQGMNGYTF. As DNA, the CDR3 is TGTGCCAGCAGGGGACAGGGAATGAATGGCTACACCTTC.

This clone has only one observation. The chain links TRBV6-6 to TRBJ1-2, with D perhaps TRBD1 (6 bases). V dropped 5 bases and J dropped 6 bases, with 10 bases sitting between them. The CDR3 is 12 residues long. CDR1 MNHNY and CDR2 SVGAGI come from the germline V gene (reference sequence). The CDR3 bases are TGTGCCAGCAGTGTCAGGGGAGATGGCTACACCTTC. As protein: CASSVRGDGYTF.

The chain joins TRBV10-3 to TRBJ2-7; 14 bases align to TRBD2. Trimming cost V 7 bases and J 7 bases; bases outside gene matches: 9. Per germline, CDR1 ENHRY and CDR2 SYGVKD. This CDR3 comprises 15 residues. CDR3 protein: CAINRLAGGPGEQYF. For the CDR3, the DNA is TGTGCCATCAACAGACTAGCGGGAGGGCCGGGGGAGCAGTACTTC.

The CDR3 here is CSASSGRGDRKDGYTF. The CDR3 bases are TGCAGTGCTAGTTCTGGCAGGGGAGATCGGAAGGATGGCTACACCTTC. The chain employs TRBV20-1 and TRBJ1-2, with D possibly matching TRBD1 (6 bases). Per germline, CDR1 DFQATT and CDR2 SNEGSKA (reference sequence). The CDR3 loop spans 16 amino acids. Trimming cost V 3 bases and J 6 bases, with 23 bases left between them.

V and J are TRBV4-1 and TRBJ2-3; 7 bases are a match to TRBD1. With 0 bases clipped from V and 0 bases from J, the junction kept 3 bases outside the gene matches. Germline V gene data show CDR1 as MGHRA and CDR2 as YSYEKL. This CDR3 region has 16 residues. CDR3 nucleotides: TGCGCCAGCAGCCAAGATGGGGGACAGAGCACAGATACGCAGTATTTT. The encoded protein is CASSQDGGQSTDTQYF.

The chain employs TRBV10-3 and TRBJ1-5; unclear D gene. The CDR3 is 14 residues long. V was cut by 9 bases and J by 2 bases, with 14 bases left in between. Per the germline V gene, CDR1 is ENHRY and CDR2 is SYGVKD. CDR3 sequence reads: CAIKNPEGNQPQHF. CDR3 bases: TGTGCCATAAAGAACCCGGAGGGCAATCAGCCCCAGCATTTT.

The chain uses TRBV5-6 and TRBJ2-2; D remains unclear. CDR1 and CDR2 (germline): SGHDT, YYEEEE. The CDR3 consists of 13 residues. V lost 1 base and J lost 7, with 8 bases in between. CDR3 DNA: TGTGCCAGCAGCTTGAGCAGCGTCGGGGAGCTGTTTTTT. Residues: CASSLSSVGELFF.

As DNA, the CDR3 is TGTGCCAGCAGCTTATCCCGGGACTTCACCTACGAGCAGTACTTC. Its translation is CASSLSRDFTYEQYF. The genes are TRBV7-2 and TRBJ2-7, with D tentatively TRBD2 (6 bases). The CDR3 runs 15 residues. Germline V gene lookup returns CDR1 SGHTA and CDR2 FQGNSA. V was trimmed by 2 bases and J by 2 bases, leaving 13 bases between them.

The chain has TRBV4-2 and TRBJ1-6; unclear D gene. V was cut by 0 bases and J by 7 bases, with 10 bases left in between. Per the germline V gene, CDR1 is LGHNA and CDR2 is YNFKEQ. This CDR3 spans 15 amino acids. As DNA, the CDR3 is TGTGCCAGCAGCCAAGACCAGGCAGCAAATTCACCCCTCCACTTT. This gives the protein CASSQDQAANSPLHF.

The rearrangement uses TRBV5-5 and TRBJ1-3; D is perhaps TRBD1 (6 bases). Germline V gene lookup returns CDR1 SGHKS and CDR2 YYEKEE (reference sequence). Trimming took 0 bases from V and 1 from J, leaving 14 bases between them. The CDR3 loop spans 17 amino acids. The CDR3 DNA reads as TGTGCCAGCAGCTTGGGGACAGCGATTTCGTCTGGAAACACCATATATTTT. Amino acid sequence: CASSLGTAISSGNTIYF.

This clone has a handful of counts. V usage is TRBV5-1 and J usage is TRBJ2-7; D call uncertain. The germline V gene encodes CDR1 SGHRS and CDR2 YFSETQ. The CDR3 contains 14 residues. V lost 1 base to trimming and J lost 2 bases, with 10 bases between them. This CDR3 is CASSLMTSAYEQYF. The CDR3 nucleotides are TGCGCCAGCAGCTTGATGACATCCGCCTACGAGCAGTACTTC. The variable domain in full, with the rest retrieved from reference TRBV5-1 and TRBJ2-7, is KAGVTQTPRYLIKTRGQQVTLSCSPISGHRSVSWYQQTPGQGLQFLFEYFSETQRNKGNFPGRFSGRQFSNSRSEMNVSTLELGDSALYLCASSLMTSAYEQYFGPGTRLTVT.

CDR3 coding DNA: TGTGCCAGCAGCGTAGCGTGGGACACTTTCTCTGGAAACACCATATATTTT. It specifies CASSVAWDTFSGNTIYF. The chain is built from TRBV9 and TRBJ1-3, with D maybe TRBD1 (6 bases). This CDR3 spans 17 amino acids. The V gene lost 0 bases and the J gene lost 0 bases, with 13 bases spanning the gap. The germline V gene has CDR1 SGDLS and CDR2 YYNGEE. Drawing the rest from reference TRBV9 and TRBJ1-3, the complete variable domain is DSGVTQTPKHLITATGQRVTLRCSPRSGDLSVYWYQQSLDQGLQFLIQYYNGEERAKGNILERFSAQQFPDLHSELNLSSLELGDSALYFCASSVAWDTFSGNTIYFGEGSWLTVV.

The CDR3 DNA reads as TGTGCCAGCAGCTCATCGGGGGGGACCGGCTACACCTTC. Amino acid sequence: CASSSSGGTGYTF. The V gene is TRBV7-2, the J gene TRBJ1-2; D possibly corresponds to TRBD1 (5 bases). Trimming cost V 4 bases and J 8 bases, with 14 bases left between them. CDR1 SGHTA and CDR2 FQGNSA come from the germline V gene. This CDR3 spans 13 amino acids. Combining the CDR3 with reference TRBV7-2 and TRBJ1-2 gives the whole variable domain GAGVSQSPSNKVTEKGKDVELRCDPISGHTALYWYRQSLGQGLEFLIYFQGNSAPDKSGLPSDRFSAERTGGSVSTLTIQRTQQEDSAVYLCASSSSGGTGYTFGSGTRLTVV.

The CDR3 sequence is CASSPGGGQETQYF. In DNA form, the CDR3 reads TGTGCCAGCTCCCCTGGGGGGGGCCAAGAGACCCAGTACTTC. This sequence joins TRBV18 and TRBJ2-5; TRBD2 aligns across 7 bases. The V and J ends lost 6 bases and 1 base, in that order; junction bases with no gene match: 5. CDR3 size: 14 residues. CDR1 KGHSH and CDR2 LQKENI come from the germline V gene.

The chain has TRBV10-3 and TRBJ2-1; a possible D gene is TRBD1 (5 bases). Germline V CDR1 and CDR2: ENHRY, SYGVKD. V lost 7 bases to trimming and J lost 6 bases, with 13 bases between them. The CDR3 totals 13 residues. The CDR3 region is CAINSGRGNEQFF. CDR3 bases: TGTGCCATCAATTCAGGGCGTGGCAATGAGCAGTTCTTC.

The chain carries TRBV7-6 and TRBJ1-2; D not certain. Trimming pared 2 bases from V and 0 bases from J, leaving 16 bases between. Germline lookup yields CDR1 SGHVS and CDR2 FNYEAQ. The CDR3 sequence is 17 residues long. This CDR3 is CASSLIHRSDANYGYTF. As DNA, the CDR3 is TGTGCCAGCAGCTTAATTCACAGATCAGATGCTAACTATGGCTACACCTTC.

V and J are TRBV10-3 and TRBJ2-7, with a tentative D call TRBD1 (5 bases). Germline CDR1 reads ENHRY; CDR2 reads SYGVKD. The CDR3 spans 14 residues. V shed 2 bases and J shed 2 bases, with 10 bases lying between them. The CDR3 coding sequence is TGTGCCATCAGTGAGCGGCAGGGCCCCTACGAGCAGTACTTC. Its translation: CAISERQGPYEQYF.

V and J are TRBV5-8 and TRBJ2-1; possible D gene TRBD1, 5 bases. CDR1 SGHTS and CDR2 YDEGEE come from the germline V gene. With 0 bases removed from V and 0 bases from J, the gap between germline ends came to 10 bases. The CDR3 consists of 16 residues. CDR3 coding DNA: TGTGCCAGCAGCTTGGGGGGCCTTAGCTCCTACAATGAGCAGTTCTTC. It specifies CASSLGGLSSYNEQFF.

The CDR3 DNA reads TGTGCCAGCAGGCGGGGACTTAACACTGAAGCTTTCTTT. It specifies CASRRGLNTEAFF. V gene TRBV3-1 (or the pseudogene TRBV3-2) combines with J gene TRBJ1-1, with D perhaps TRBD1 (5 bases). CDR1 and CDR2 from the germline V gene are LGHDT and YNNKEL (reference sequence). The CDR3 spans 13 residues. V was pared by 6 bases and J by 2 bases, with 10 bases between.

This clone occurred a few times. V gene TRBV19 combines with J gene TRBJ1-4, with 10 bases fitting TRBD1. The V and J ends lost 5 bases and 7 bases, in that order; junction bases with no gene match: 1. The CDR3 consists of 13 residues. Germline assignment: CDR1 LNHDA and CDR2 SQIVND (reference sequence). The chain's CDR3 is CASSDRGREKLFF. As DNA, the CDR3 is TGTGCCAGTAGTGACAGGGGGCGTGAAAAACTGTTTTTT.